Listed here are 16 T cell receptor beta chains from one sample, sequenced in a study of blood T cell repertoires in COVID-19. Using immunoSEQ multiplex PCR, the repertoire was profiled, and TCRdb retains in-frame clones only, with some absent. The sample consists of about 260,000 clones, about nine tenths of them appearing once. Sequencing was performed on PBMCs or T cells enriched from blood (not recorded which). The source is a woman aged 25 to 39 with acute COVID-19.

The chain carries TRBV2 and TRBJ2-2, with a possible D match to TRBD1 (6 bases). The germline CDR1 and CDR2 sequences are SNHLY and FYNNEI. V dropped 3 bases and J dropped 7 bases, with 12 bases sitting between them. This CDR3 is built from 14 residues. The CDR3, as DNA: TGTGCCAGCAGTGATACAGGGTTTAACGGGGAGCTGTTTTTT. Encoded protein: CASSDTGFNGELFF.

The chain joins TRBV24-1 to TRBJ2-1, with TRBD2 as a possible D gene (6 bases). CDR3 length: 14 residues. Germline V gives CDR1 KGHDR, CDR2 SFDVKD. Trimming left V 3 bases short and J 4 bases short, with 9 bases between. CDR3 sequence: CATSDDGTYNEQFF. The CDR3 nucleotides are TGTGCCACCAGTGATGACGGGACTTACAATGAGCAGTTCTTC.

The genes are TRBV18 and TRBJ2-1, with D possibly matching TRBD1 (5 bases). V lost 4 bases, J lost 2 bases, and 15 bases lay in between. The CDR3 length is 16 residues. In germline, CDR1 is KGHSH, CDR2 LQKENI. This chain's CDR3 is CASSQYEAQAYNEQFF. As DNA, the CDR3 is TGTGCCAGCTCACAATATGAGGCACAGGCCTACAATGAGCAGTTCTTC.

CDR3: CASSRRAGSEQYF. The CDR3 DNA follows: TGTGCCAGCAGCCGGAGGGCCGGCTCCGAGCAGTACTTC. This chain uses TRBV27 with TRBJ2-7; D is possibly TRBD2 (6 bases). The CDR3 covers 13 residues. Germline CDR1 and CDR2: MNHEY and SMNVEV (reference sequence). V lost 6 bases to trimming and J lost 6 bases, with 15 bases between them.

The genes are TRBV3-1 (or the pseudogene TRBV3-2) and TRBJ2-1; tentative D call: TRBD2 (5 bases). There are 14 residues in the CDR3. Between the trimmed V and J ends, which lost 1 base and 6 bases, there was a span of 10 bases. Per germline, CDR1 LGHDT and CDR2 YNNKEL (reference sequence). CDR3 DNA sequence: TGTGCCAGCAGCCAAGGCCTGACTATCAATGAGCAGTTCTTC. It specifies CASSQGLTINEQFF.

CDR3 residues: CASSQARLGEQFF. The DNA for the CDR3 is TGCGCCAGCAGCCAGGCCAGGTTGGGTGAGCAGTTCTTC. The V call is TRBV4-1, the J call TRBJ2-1; no clear D gene. There are 13 residues in the CDR3. Trimming shortened V by 3 bases and J by 9 bases, and 12 bases separated the two germline ends. Per the germline V gene, CDR1 is MGHRA and CDR2 is YSYEKL.

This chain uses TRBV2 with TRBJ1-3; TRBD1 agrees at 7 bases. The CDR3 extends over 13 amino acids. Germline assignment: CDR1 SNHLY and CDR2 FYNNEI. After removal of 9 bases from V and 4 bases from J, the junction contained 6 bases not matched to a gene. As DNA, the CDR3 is TGTGCCAGAGGTACAGGGGCCGGAAACACCATATATTTT. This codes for CARGTGAGNTIYF.

CDR3 sequence: CASTPGLGGIYEQYF. The CDR3 nucleotides are TGCGCCAGCACCCCGGGGCTAGGGGGAATCTACGAGCAGTACTTC. The chain combines TRBV4-1 with TRBJ2-7; TRBD1 is a possible D gene (6 bases). CDR3 length equals 15 residues. Germline V gene data show CDR1 as MGHRA and CDR2 as YSYEKL. Trimming left V 7 bases short and J 3 bases short, with 19 bases between.

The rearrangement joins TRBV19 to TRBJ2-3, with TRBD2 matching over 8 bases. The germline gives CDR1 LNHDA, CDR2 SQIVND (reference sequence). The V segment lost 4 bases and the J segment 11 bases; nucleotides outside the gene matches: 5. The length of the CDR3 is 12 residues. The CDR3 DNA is TGTGCCAGTAGTACTCCGGGACTAGTGCAGTATTTT. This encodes CASSTPGLVQYF.

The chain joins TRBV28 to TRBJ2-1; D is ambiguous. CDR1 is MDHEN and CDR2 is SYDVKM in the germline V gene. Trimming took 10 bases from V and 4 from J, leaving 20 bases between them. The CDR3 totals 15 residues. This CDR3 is CAMSPSVNQYNEQFF. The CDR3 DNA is TGTGCCATGTCCCCGAGCGTAAACCAATACAATGAGCAGTTCTTC. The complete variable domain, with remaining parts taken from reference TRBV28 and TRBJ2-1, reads DVKVTQSSRYLVKRTGEKVFLECVQDMDHENMFWYRQDPGLGLRLIYFSYDVKMKEKGDIPEGYSVSREKKERFSLILESASTNQTSMYLCAMSPSVNQYNEQFFGPGTRLTVL.

The CDR3 nucleotides read TGTGCCAGCAGCCAAGGTATCTACGAGCAGTACTTC. Protein product: CASSQGIYEQYF. J is TRBJ2-7 and V is TRBV3-1 (or the pseudogene TRBV3-2); D uncertain. Germline lookup yields CDR1 LGHDT and CDR2 YNNKEL (reference sequence). The CDR3 is made up of 12 amino acids. V lost 1 base, J lost 3 bases, and 4 bases lay in between.

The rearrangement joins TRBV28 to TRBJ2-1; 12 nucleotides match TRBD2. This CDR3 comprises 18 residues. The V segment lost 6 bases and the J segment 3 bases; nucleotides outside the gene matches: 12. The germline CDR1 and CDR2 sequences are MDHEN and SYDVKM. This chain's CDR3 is CASSLTSGGPPVYNEQFF. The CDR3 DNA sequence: TGTGCCAGCAGCCTGACTAGCGGGGGCCCCCCGGTCTACAATGAGCAGTTCTTC.

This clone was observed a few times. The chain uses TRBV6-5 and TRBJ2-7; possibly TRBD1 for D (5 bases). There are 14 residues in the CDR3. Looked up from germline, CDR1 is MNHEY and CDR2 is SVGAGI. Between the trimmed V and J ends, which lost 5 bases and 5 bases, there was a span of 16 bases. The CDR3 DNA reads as TGTGCCAGCAGTCCCGTCCAGGGCGGCCACGAGCAGTACTTC. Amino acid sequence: CASSPVQGGHEQYF.

CDR3 sequence (DNA): TGTGCCAGCAGCTTGGGCGGGAGGCCCTACGAGCAGTACTTC. Its protein product is CASSLGGRPYEQYF. The J gene is TRBJ2-7, the V gene TRBV5-4; 8 bases are shared with TRBD2. Trimming removed 0 bases from V and 2 bases from J; junction bases left unmatched: 1. This CDR3 spans 14 amino acids. Germline V gene data show CDR1 as SGHNT and CDR2 as YYREEE (reference sequence).

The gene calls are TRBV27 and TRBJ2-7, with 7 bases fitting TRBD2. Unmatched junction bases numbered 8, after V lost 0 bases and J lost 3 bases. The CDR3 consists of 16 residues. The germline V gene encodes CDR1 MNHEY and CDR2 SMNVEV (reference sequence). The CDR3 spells CASSLSFAGALYEQYF. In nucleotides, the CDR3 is TGTGCCAGCAGTTTATCGTTCGCGGGAGCGCTCTACGAGCAGTACTTC.

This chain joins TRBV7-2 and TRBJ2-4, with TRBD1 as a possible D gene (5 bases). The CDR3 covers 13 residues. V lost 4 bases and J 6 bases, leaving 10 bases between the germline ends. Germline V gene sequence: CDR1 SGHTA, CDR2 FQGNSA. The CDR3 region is CASSSQGRNIQYF. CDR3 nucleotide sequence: TGTGCCAGCAGCTCGCAGGGAAGAAACATTCAGTACTTC.